A single sample gave rise to the 21 T cell receptor beta chains below, sequenced in a study of long-term antiretroviral therapy in people with HIV. The assay, immunoSEQ v3.0, was run at survey level. The assay was immunoSEQ multiplex PCR, and TCRdb's table has in-frame clones only and misses some. Here the sample spans 35,000 or so clones, 83% being singletons. Material: unsorted PBMCs, obtained 0.4 years before starting antiretroviral therapy. The receptor set was obtained from a man aged 18 to 30 with HIV.

This clone is judged medium-sized. This chain links TRBV4-1 with TRBJ1-4; D is undetermined. The V end was cut by 1 base, the J end by 1 base, with 10 bases between. Germline V lookup: CDR1 MGHRA, CDR2 YSYEKL. CDR3 length: 16 residues. The CDR3 nucleotides are TGCGCCAGCAGCCAAGGTCAGCACCAAACTAATGAAAAACTGTTTTTT. Translating gives CASSQGQHQTNEKLFF.

The genes are TRBV2 and TRBJ2-7; D perhaps matches TRBD1 (6 bases). The CDR3 sequence is 15 residues long. V was cut by 5 bases and J by 3 bases, with 17 bases left in between. Germline V gene data show CDR1 as SNHLY and CDR2 as FYNNEI. CDR3 protein: CASSPDSGTIYEQYF. In DNA form, the CDR3 reads TGTGCCAGCAGTCCTGATTCCGGGACAATCTACGAGCAGTACTTC. The full variable domain, rest sourced from reference TRBV2 and TRBJ2-7, is EPEVTQTPSHQVTQMGQEVILRCVPISNHLYFYWYRQILGQKVEFLVSFYNNEISEKSEIFDDQFSVERPDGSNFTLKIRSTKLEDSAMYFCASSPDSGTIYEQYFGPGTRLTVT.

The chain joins TRBV29-1 to TRBJ2-1; 11 positions match TRBD2. This CDR3 contains 13 residues. Germline V gene data show CDR1 as SQVTM and CDR2 as ANQGSEA. Trimming cost V 6 bases and J 5 bases; bases outside gene matches: 3. Written as DNA, the CDR3 is TGCAGCGTCAGGACTAGCGGGCACAATGAGCAGTTCTTC. This sequence encodes CSVRTSGHNEQFF.

The CDR3 protein is CASSWGGYEQYF. The CDR3 nucleotides read TGTGCCAGCAGCTGGGGGGGCTACGAGCAGTACTTC. The chain employs TRBV5-4 and TRBJ2-7, with 7 positions matching TRBD2. The CDR3 has 12 residues. Germline V gene data show CDR1 as SGHNT and CDR2 as YYREEE (reference sequence). The J segment lost 3 bases and the V segment lost 3 bases, leaving 0 bases of the junction unmatched. The full variable domain, completed using reference TRBV5-4 and TRBJ2-7, is ETGVTQSPTHLIKTRGQQVTLRCSSQSGHNTVSWYQQALGQGPQFIFQYYREEENGRGNFPPRFSGLQFPNYSSELNVNALELDDSALYLCASSWGGYEQYFGPGTRLTVT.

The V call is TRBV19, the J call TRBJ1-5, with 11 positions matching TRBD1. The CDR3 runs 15 residues. Losses at the gene ends were 4 bases for V and 6 bases for J; bases not matched to a gene: 5. CDR1 LNHDA and CDR2 SQIVND come from the germline V gene (reference sequence). The CDR3 here is CASSTTGTGGQPQHF. CDR3 DNA: TGTGCCAGTAGTACAACCGGGACAGGGGGTCAGCCCCAGCATTTT.

The chain combines TRBV18 with TRBJ2-2; D not resolved. V dropped 3 bases and J dropped 3 bases, with 5 bases sitting between them. Germline V gene data show CDR1 as KGHSH and CDR2 as LQKENI. This CDR3 region has 13 residues. The CDR3 reads CASSPLDTGELFF. The CDR3 nucleotides read TGTGCCAGCTCACCTCTGGACACCGGGGAGCTGTTTTTT.

The chain is built from TRBV19 and TRBJ1-5; a weak D match, TRBD1 (6 bases). The CDR3 is 16 residues long. The V gene's germline CDR1 is LNHDA and CDR2 SQIVND (reference sequence). Trimming took 6 bases from V and 5 from J, leaving 20 bases between them. This CDR3 reads CASRPAPGDRYQPQHF. The CDR3 DNA is TGTGCCAGTAGACCTGCTCCAGGGGACCGATATCAGCCCCAGCATTTT. Complete variable domain (other parts from reference TRBV19 and TRBJ1-5): DGGITQSPKYLFRKEGQNVTLSCEQNLNHDAMYWYRQDPGQGLRLIYYSQIVNDFQKGDIAEGYSVSREKKESFPLTVTSAQKNPTAFYLCASRPAPGDRYQPQHFGDGTRLSIL.

This chain joins TRBV15 and TRBJ2-7; a weak D match, TRBD2 (7 bases). Per germline, CDR1 LNHNV and CDR2 YYDKDF (reference sequence). Trimming pared 1 base from V and 6 bases from J, leaving 13 bases between. The CDR3 extends over 14 amino acids. CDR3 DNA sequence: TGTGCCACCAGCAGAGGGGGGGGCTTAGGCGAGCAGTACTTC. Residues: CATSRGGGLGEQYF. Drawing the rest from reference TRBV15 and TRBJ2-7, the complete variable domain is DAMVIQNPRYQVTQFGKPVTLSCSQTLNHNVMYWYQQKSSQAPKLLFHYYDKDFNNEADTPDNFQSRRPNTSFCFLDIRSPGLGDTAMYLCATSRGGGLGEQYFGPGTRLTVT.

V usage is TRBV6-5 and J usage is TRBJ1-5; D may be TRBD1 (5 bases). Germline-derived CDR1 and CDR2 are MNHEY and SVGAGI. Trimming left V 6 bases short and J 2 bases short, with 11 bases between. The CDR3 sequence is 14 residues long. The CDR3 is CASSYRRGNQPQHF. The CDR3, as DNA: TGTGCCAGCAGCTACAGGCGGGGCAATCAGCCCCAGCATTTT.

The rearrangement links TRBV19 to TRBJ2-1; 10 bases match TRBD2. Germline values: CDR1 LNHDA, CDR2 SQIVND (reference sequence). The CDR3 consists of 16 residues. The V and J ends lost 1 base and 7 bases, in that order; junction bases with no gene match: 7. In nucleotides, the CDR3 is TGTGCCAGTAGTATAGTTTTAAGCGGGGGGGCAAATGAGCAGTTCTTC. Translated, it gives CASSIVLSGGANEQFF.

V and J are TRBV13 and TRBJ2-2; 7 positions match TRBD1. The CDR3 has 12 residues. Trimming removed 7 bases from V and 5 bases from J; junction bases left unmatched: 1. Germline-derived CDR1 and CDR2 are PRHDT and FYEKMQ (reference sequence). Written as DNA, the CDR3 is TGTGCCAGCACCAGGGGGACCGGGGAGCTGTTTTTT. This gives the protein CASTRGTGELFF.

On this clone: A read error may produce the germline difference seen at one junction end. The V call is TRBV4-2, the J call TRBJ2-7; 8 bases align to TRBD1. Germline CDR1 LGHNA, CDR2 YNFKEQ. The CDR3 spans 14 residues. As DNA, the CDR3 is TGTGCCAGCAGCAAAGACAGGGGCTCGGACGAGCAGTACTTC. It codes for CASSKDRGSDEQYF.

The chain recombines TRBV30 with TRBJ2-1; tentatively, D is TRBD1 (5 bases). V dropped 5 bases and J dropped 0 bases, with 11 bases sitting between them. Germline CDR1 GTSNPN, CDR2 SVGIG (reference sequence). The CDR3 extends over 14 amino acids. The CDR3 coding sequence is TGTGCCTGGGCGGACAACCACTCCTACAATGAGCAGTTCTTC. It specifies CAWADNHSYNEQFF.

V usage is TRBV27 and J usage is TRBJ2-7; D tentatively reads TRBD1 or TRBD2 (5 bases each). The germline gives CDR1 MNHEY, CDR2 SMNVEV (reference sequence). CDR3 length equals 16 residues. The ends were cut back, 3 bases at V and 3 bases at J, with 18 bases in the middle. The CDR3 sequence: CASSFSPGDEDYEQYF. In DNA form, the CDR3 reads TGTGCCAGCAGTTTCTCACCCGGGGACGAGGACTACGAGCAGTACTTC.

The chain employs TRBV18 and TRBJ1-6; D is undetermined. This CDR3 comprises 17 residues. Germline V CDR1 and CDR2: KGHSH, LQKENI. Trimming pared 2 bases from V and 3 bases from J, leaving 14 bases between. The CDR3 nucleotides read TGTGCCAGCTCACCAAGGACGGTTGGCGACTATAATTCACCCCTCCACTTT. Translation: CASSPRTVGDYNSPLHF.

V and J are TRBV19 and TRBJ2-1; the match to TRBD1 covers 9 bases. Germline V gene sequence: CDR1 LNHDA, CDR2 SQIVND (reference sequence). The CDR3 runs 13 residues. Losses at the gene ends were 5 bases for V and 8 bases for J; bases not matched to a gene: 4. CDR3 sequence: CASSLRTGDEQFF. CDR3 coding DNA: TGTGCCAGTAGTCTCAGGACAGGGGATGAGCAGTTCTTC.

The chain combines TRBV18 with TRBJ2-7, with D perhaps TRBD2 (6 bases). The V and J ends lost 3 bases and 0 bases respectively, with 12 bases between them. CDR3 length: 15 amino acids. Germline V gene sequence: CDR1 KGHSH, CDR2 LQKENI. The CDR3 reads CASSPTGLSSYEQYF. CDR3 DNA: TGTGCCAGCTCACCTACGGGACTGAGCTCCTACGAGCAGTACTTC.

The chain couples TRBV15 to TRBJ2-3; D possibly corresponds to TRBD2 (7 bases). Germline loops: CDR1 LNHNV, CDR2 YYDKDF (reference sequence). The CDR3 consists of 15 residues. With 8 bases removed from V and 6 bases from J, the gap between germline ends came to 21 bases. The CDR3 coding sequence is TGTGCCACCGGCTACCCAGGGGAGGGGCGGGATACGCAGTATTTT. Its protein is CATGYPGEGRDTQYF.

Note on this clone: One end of the junction does not line up with germline, which may come from a read error. This sequence joins TRBV4-2 and TRBJ2-1, with unresolved D. The CDR3 runs to 12 residues. In germline, CDR1 is LGHNA, CDR2 YNFKEQ. For the CDR3, the DNA is TGTGCCAGCAGCCAAGATGACCGAGGCCATGTCTTC. It yields the protein CASSQDDRGHVF.

CDR3 residues: CASSYSSVDSTDTQYF. Here the CDR3 DNA reads TGTGCCAGCAGTTACTCGTCGGTGGATTCCACAGATACGCAGTATTTT. The V call is TRBV6-6, the J call TRBJ2-3, with no clear D. The germline V gene has CDR1 MNHNY and CDR2 SVGAGI (reference sequence). V was shortened by 0 bases and J by 2 bases, with 12 bases between the two germline ends. The length of the CDR3 is 16 residues.

The chain recombines TRBV4-3 with TRBJ2-1; 8 bases line up with TRBD2. The V gene's germline CDR1 is LGHNA and CDR2 YSLEER. The CDR3 loop spans 17 amino acids. V lost 4 bases and J lost 0; bases outside the gene matches: 8. The CDR3 protein is CASSLAIAGSSYNEQFF. The CDR3 bases are TGCGCCAGCAGCCTCGCGATAGCGGGGAGCTCCTACAATGAGCAGTTCTTC.